This is a list of T cell receptor beta chains from one sample in a study of beta chain features in type 1 diabetes. This table comes from immunoSEQ multiplex PCR, and its TCRdb copy is limited to in-frame clones, with some not included. Of some 640,000 clones listed, 11% to 15% are singletons. The specimen was naive CD4+ T cells from blood. Receptors originate from a man in his late teens or twenties with type 1 diabetes. The CDR3 runs from the conserved cysteine through the conserved F or W. Fields, in order: D gene, J gene, clone size, V gene, CDR3 DNA, CDR3 protein. A D gene is named only where the DNA matches it firmly. Clone size is shown for a subset of rows, as once, few, many or a class of expanded clone.

- TRBJ1-2 - TRBV7-6 TGTGCCAGCAGCCCCCGGACAGAGAACTATGGCTACACCTTC CASSPRTENYGYTF
TRBD1 TRBJ1-1 few TRBV6-5 TGTGCCAGCAGTTACGGGGACAGCTCCGCTGAAGCTTTCTTT CASSYGDSSAEAFF
- TRBJ1-2 - TRBV2 TGTGCCAGCAGTGATCGATATGGCTACACCTTC CASSDRYGYTF
TRBD1 TRBJ2-2 few TRBV6-5 TGTGCCAGCAGTTACGCAGGGGGCGCGGACACCGGGGAGCTGTTTTTT CASSYAGGADTGELFF
- TRBJ2-1 many TRBV15 TGTGCCACCAGCATAACTCGGGACGCAGCAATCTTC CATSITRDAAIF
- TRBJ2-3 few TRBV15 TGTGCCACCAGCAGAGATTCAGTACAGATCCAAATCGGTACGCAGTATTTT CATSRDSVQIQIGTQYF
- TRBJ2-5 - TRBV29-1 TGCAGCGTTGAACTGCAACAAGAGACCCAGTACTTC CSVELQQETQYF
TRBD1 TRBJ2-1 - TRBV5-1 TGCGCCAGCAGCTTGAGGACAGGGATGTGGAATGAGCAGTTCTTC CASSLRTGMWNEQFF
TRBD1 TRBJ1-4 few TRBV4-2 TGTGCCAGCAGCCAAGGACAGGGAGGTGAAAAACTGTTTTTT CASSQGQGGEKLFF
TRBD1 TRBJ1-1 few TRBV19 TGTGCCAGTAGTATAGGGGACAGATATGGCACTGAAGCTTTCTTT CASSIGDRYGTEAFF
- TRBJ1-5 few TRBV29-1 TGCAGCGTTAGCAGAGATAGCAATCAGCCCCAGCATTTT CSVSRDSNQPQHF
- TRBJ1-2 - TRBV30 TGTGCCTGGAGTCTGGGCTTCAACTATGGCTACACCTTC CAWSLGFNYGYTF
TRBD2 TRBJ2-3 few TRBV10-3 TGTGCCATCAGACCCGGGACTAGTGGAGATACGCAGTATTTT CAIRPGTSGDTQYF
- TRBJ2-7 - TRBV7-9 TGTGCCAGCAGCGCCGGGACATTCTCCTACGAGCAGTACTTC CASSAGTFSYEQYF
TRBD1 TRBJ1-1 - TRBV5-1 TGCGCCAGCAGCGCGGAGTCCCCGGGACAGGGGACTGAAGCTTTCTTT CASSAESPGQGTEAFF
TRBD2 TRBJ2-3 - TRBV7-2 TGTGCCAGCAGCATAACTAGCGGGGGGCCTTTCCCCACAGATACGCAGTATTTT CASSITSGGPFPTDTQYF
TRBD1 TRBJ2-1 few TRBV18 TGTGCAGGCCAGGGGGTGGGGAATGAGCAGTTCTTC CAGQGVGNEQFF
- TRBJ2-2 - TRBV5-4 TGTGCCAGCAGCTTGGGCCAGTCAACCAACACCGGGGAGCTGTTTTTT CASSLGQSTNTGELFF
- TRBJ2-2 - TRBV6-5 TGTGCCAGCAGAACTGGCAGGGTCAACACCGGGGAGCTGTTTTTT CASRTGRVNTGELFF
- TRBJ2-7 - TRBV5-1 TGCGCCAGCAGCTCATCCGCCCTCTACGAGCAGTACTTC CASSSSALYEQYF